Shown below are 18 T cell receptor beta chains from a single sample sequenced in a study of cytomegalovirus exposure and HLA in healthy donors. This table comes from immunoSEQ multiplex PCR, and its TCRdb copy is limited to in-frame clones, with some not included. The table shows 100,000 to 150,000 clones, with around 94% occurring only once. Input material: PBMCs. The receptors shown here come from a young woman in good health and CMV-seronegative.

The chain carries TRBV28 and TRBJ1-1; D call uncertain. The CDR3 is made up of 15 amino acids. V was shortened by 3 bases and J by 5 bases, with 16 bases between the two germline ends. CDR1 MDHEN and CDR2 SYDVKM come from the germline V gene. The CDR3 DNA reads TGTGCCAGCAGTTTGTGGAACGGGTCTGGGACTGAAGCTTTCTTT. The encoded protein is CASSLWNGSGTEAFF.

CDR3 nucleotide sequence: TGTGCCAGCAGTTCGGACGGACTCCAAGAGACCCAGTACTTC. It yields the protein CASSSDGLQETQYF. The J gene is TRBJ2-5, the V gene TRBV28, with D maybe TRBD2 (5 bases). The CDR3 is made up of 14 amino acids. Germline V gene sequence: CDR1 MDHEN, CDR2 SYDVKM. Trimming stripped 4 bases from V and 1 base from J, with 10 bases between.

The gene calls are TRBV5-1 and TRBJ2-1; 9 bases are a match to TRBD2. V lost 0 bases to trimming and J lost 7 bases; unmatched junction nucleotides: 8. CDR3 size: 16 residues. The germline V gene encodes CDR1 SGHRS and CDR2 YFSETQ. CDR3 sequence reads: CASSLGLAGTSNEQFF. The CDR3 region has the DNA TGCGCCAGCAGCTTGGGTCTAGCGGGGACATCAAATGAGCAGTTCTTC.

The V call is TRBV5-6, the J call TRBJ1-4; TRBD1 might be the D (5 bases). Trimming pared 1 base from V and 7 bases from J, leaving 11 bases between. The CDR3 consists of 14 residues. CDR1 SGHDT and CDR2 YYEEEE come from the germline V gene. The CDR3 DNA follows: TGTGCCAGCAGCTTGCAAGGGGTATTTGAAAAACTGTTTTTT. Translated, it gives CASSLQGVFEKLFF.

This rearrangement joins TRBV5-5 to TRBJ1-3; possible D gene TRBD1, 6 bases. The CDR3 length is 17 residues. V lost 7 bases and J lost 0, with 20 bases in between. In germline, CDR1 is SGHKS, CDR2 YYEKEE (reference sequence). Here the CDR3 DNA reads TGTGCCAGCCTCAAGCCGGGACACCAACTCTCTGGAAACACCATATATTTT. Translation gives CASLKPGHQLSGNTIYF.

This chain joins TRBV5-6 and TRBJ2-1; 14 bases match TRBD2. CDR1 and CDR2 from the germline V gene are SGHDT and YYEEEE. The ends lost 2 bases at V and 14 bases at J; junction bases unmatched: 9. The CDR3 totals 15 residues. Written as DNA, the CDR3 is TGTGCCAGCAGCTTTGTGACTAGCGGGAGGGTGGAAGAGTTCTTC. Its translation is CASSFVTSGRVEEFF.

This chain connects TRBV6-5 to TRBJ1-2, with 8 nucleotides matching TRBD1. Germline V CDR1 and CDR2: MNHEY, SVGAGI. The trim removed 5 bases at V and 2 bases at J, leaving 7 bases unmatched. There are 15 residues in the CDR3. The chain's CDR3 is CASSTGQGRNYGYTF. The CDR3 region has the DNA TGTGCCAGCAGTACCGGACAGGGCAGGAACTATGGCTACACCTTC.

The chain couples TRBV6-1 to TRBJ2-1; 9 nucleotides align to TRBD2. CDR1 MNHNS and CDR2 SASEGT come from the germline V gene. Germline trimming cut 2 bases from V and 3 bases from J; bases unmatched to any gene: 5. This CDR3 is built from 16 residues. The CDR3 nucleotides are TGTGCCAGCAGTGAACTTGGCGGGGGGGACTACAATGAGCAGTTCTTC. Residues: CASSELGGGDYNEQFF.

J is TRBJ1-1 and V is TRBV28; 7 bases fit TRBD1. Germline V lookup: CDR1 MDHEN, CDR2 SYDVKM. The CDR3 extends over 16 amino acids. Trimming took 3 bases from V and 0 from J; bases not matched to a gene: 7. The CDR3 here is CASSFLGQRMNTEAFF. The CDR3 DNA is TGTGCCAGCAGTTTTTTGGGACAGCGAATGAACACTGAAGCTTTCTTT.

This clone appeared a few times. This rearrangement joins TRBV30 to TRBJ1-2, with TRBD1 matching over 8 bases. The CDR3 runs to 12 residues. Germline CDR1 is GTSNPN and CDR2 is SVGIG (reference sequence). The junction had 4 bases not matched to a gene; V was cut back by 4 bases and J by 6 bases. The CDR3 protein is CAWTETGDGYTF. Here the CDR3 DNA reads TGTGCCTGGACAGAGACAGGGGATGGCTACACCTTC.

The chain links TRBV5-1 to TRBJ1-1; D gene uncertain. The CDR3 runs 13 residues. With 0 bases removed from V and 4 bases from J, the gap between germline ends came to 7 bases. Germline loops: CDR1 SGHRS, CDR2 YFSETQ. The CDR3 nucleotides read TGCGCCAGCAGCTTGGCGGAGACCACTGAAGCTTTCTTT. Amino acids: CASSLAETTEAFF.

The chain couples TRBV2 to TRBJ1-5; possible D gene TRBD1, 5 bases. The germline V gene has CDR1 SNHLY and CDR2 FYNNEI. The CDR3 spans 11 residues. Trimming removed 3 bases at V and 13 bases at J, with 10 bases between. CDR3 coding DNA: TGTGCCAGCAGTGATGGGGGGGGGCAGCATTTT. Protein product: CASSDGGGQHF.

The genes are TRBV4-2 and TRBJ2-7; weak D call: TRBD1 (6 bases). This CDR3 comprises 16 residues. The germline CDR1 and CDR2 sequences are LGHNA and YNFKEQ. The V end was cut by 0 bases, the J end by 2 bases, with 14 bases between. CDR3 protein: CASSQDEGRGPYEQYF. The CDR3 DNA reads as TGTGCCAGCAGCCAAGATGAAGGCAGGGGCCCCTACGAGCAGTACTTC.

V gene TRBV28 combines with J gene TRBJ1-2; no clear D gene. This CDR3 is 13 amino acids long. Germline CDR1 and CDR2: MDHEN and SYDVKM. V lost 6 bases and J 6 bases, leaving 14 bases between the germline ends. For the CDR3, the DNA is TGTGCCAGCAGCGGTTCTGGGAGCAATGGCTACACCTTC. Encoded protein: CASSGSGSNGYTF.

The rearrangement joins TRBV11-2 to TRBJ1-1, with D tentatively TRBD1 (5 bases). V was shortened by 4 bases and J by 1 base, with 16 bases between the two germline ends. Germline V CDR1 and CDR2: SGHAT, FQNNGV. CDR3 length equals 16 residues. The CDR3 here is CASSSSISGGNTEAFF. The DNA for the CDR3 is TGTGCCAGCAGCTCCTCGATTAGCGGGGGGAACACTGAAGCTTTCTTT.

The V and J genes are TRBV2 and TRBJ2-7; 7 nucleotides line up with TRBD1. The CDR3 has 18 residues. Looked up from germline, CDR1 is SNHLY and CDR2 is FYNNEI. With 0 bases clipped from V and 5 bases from J, the junction kept 16 bases outside the gene matches. The CDR3 is CASSEAYMGQKSTDEQYF. The CDR3 coding sequence is TGTGCCAGCAGTGAAGCCTATATGGGACAGAAGTCTACTGACGAGCAGTACTTC.

The chain combines TRBV6-1 with TRBJ1-5, with a possible D match to TRBD1 (5 bases). The length of the CDR3 is 15 residues. Trimming shortened V by 1 base and J by 8 bases, and 15 bases separated the two germline ends. Germline V gene data show CDR1 as MNHNS and CDR2 as SASEGT. CDR3 residues: CASSEGLGIREPQHF. The CDR3 DNA reads as TGTGCCAGCAGTGAAGGGCTGGGAATCAGGGAGCCCCAGCATTTT.

This clone was observed once. This chain uses TRBV4-1 with TRBJ2-5; 11 bases align to TRBD2. Looked up from germline, CDR1 is MGHRA and CDR2 is YSYEKL. CDR3 size: 16 residues. J gave up 0 bases and V 4 bases, and 4 bases lay outside the gene matches. CDR3 loop: CASSPLTSGNQETQYF. CDR3 in DNA: TGCGCCAGCAGCCCCCTGACTAGCGGGAACCAAGAGACCCAGTACTTC.